This T cell receptor (beta chain) is drawn from a study of Graves' ophthalmopathy and Graves' hyperthyroidism. RNA transcripts provided the template for amplifying TCR beta CDR3 regions. In the first round, RT-PCR was carried out with HTBI primers, and a multiplex PCR formed the second round. MiXCR, applied by TCRdb to the multiplex PCR reads, yields one record per CDR3 protein. The repertoire has more than 1,000,000 distinct CDR3 sequences, around a third of them found once; the top ten carry over 8.5%. Hyperthyroidism was new, under 2 months, in patients aged 18 to 65. Study-level results: With around 70% sensitivity and about 74% specificity, the model predicted ophthalmopathy progression.

Of note for this clonotype: Its antigen is as yet unknown.

This receptor was identified in an adult man with Graves' hyperthyroidism. Sequenced input: peripheral blood or thyroid tissue (not recorded which).

As DNA, the CDR3 is TGTGCCAGCAGTACAGGACAGCCGGGGCAAGAGACCCAGTACTTC. Protein product: CASSTGQPGQETQYF. This rearrangement joins TRBV6-5 to TRBJ2-5, with D tentatively TRBD1 (6 bases). V lost 5 bases and J 2 bases, leaving 15 bases between the germline ends. The CDR3 has 15 residues. The germline CDR1 and CDR2 sequences are MNHEY and SVGAGI.